The T cell receptor (beta chain) described here comes from a study of cytomegalovirus exposure and HLA in healthy donors. On this clone: The antigen remains undetermined.

The germline V gene has CDR1 SEHNR and CDR2 FQNEAQ (reference sequence). The CDR3 covers 13 residues. V lost 9 bases and J 2 bases, leaving 14 bases between the germline ends. A multiplex PCR was run with 60 Vbeta primers and 13 Jbeta primers. Only in-frame clones appear in the TCRdb table, and some are missing; sequencing was by immunoSEQ multiplex PCR. The sample shows 150,000 to 200,000 clones, around 76% of them seen only once. General study points: Later work found most CMV-associated TCR beta chains apparently HLA-restricted. Testing in vitro showed a few CMV-associated chains specific for CMV antigens. Sequencing likely caused a cluster of highly shared sequence variants.

The sequence was collected from a female donor in good health and CMV-seronegative. Sequencing used PBMCs. The V gene is TRBV7-9, the J gene TRBJ2-7; D is unresolved. The chain's CDR3 is CASQDSLTYEQYF. CDR3 in DNA: TGTGCCAGTCAGGATTCCCTAACCTACGAGCAGTACTTC.